This passage covers 4 T cell receptor beta chains from one sample sequenced in a study of CD8 T cells in ankylosing spondylitis. These receptors are not linked to any known antigen. TCRdb re-analysed the 5' RACE reads in MiXCR, keeping a single row per CDR3 protein. The data contain approximately 150,000 distinct CDR3 sequences, 17% of them singletons. General study points: The study identified a TCR beta motif of eight highly homologous variants that appeared characteristic of ankylosing spondylitis blood.

The sequenced material came from blood, either unsorted or a sorted T cell fraction (not recorded which). These receptors all come from a male donor with ankylosing spondylitis.

Ten or more counts support this clonotype. This chain connects TRBV5-1 to TRBJ2-7; TRBD1 agrees at 7 bases. This CDR3 is built from 15 residues. Trimming took 0 bases from V and 4 from J; bases not matched to a gene: 7. Germline V CDR1 and CDR2: SGHRS, YFSETQ. CDR3 coding DNA: TGCGCCAGCAGCTTGGACAGGGGTGAGGTGTACGAGCAGTACTTC. Protein: CASSLDRGEVYEQYF.

The V gene is TRBV27, the J gene TRBJ1-5; D remains ambiguous. Germline V lookup: CDR1 MNHEY, CDR2 SMNVEV (reference sequence). The CDR3 extends over 13 amino acids. V lost 4 bases, J lost 1 base, and 5 bases lay in between. The CDR3: CASSYRSNQPQHF. The DNA of the CDR3 is TGTGCCAGCAGTTACAGAAGCAATCAGCCCCAGCATTTT.

At least ten counts were recorded for this clonotype. V and J are TRBV5-6 and TRBJ1-5; D unresolved. This CDR3 region has 14 residues. V dropped 2 bases and J dropped 2 bases, with 8 bases sitting between them. CDR1 and CDR2 from the germline V gene are SGHDT and YYEEEE. CDR3 nucleotide sequence: TGTGCCAGCAGCTTCTGGGGAGGCAATCAGCCCCAGCATTTT. Encoded protein: CASSFWGGNQPQHF.

This chain uses TRBV28 with TRBJ1-1; D not resolved. Germline V gene data show CDR1 as MDHEN and CDR2 as SYDVKM. This CDR3 is built from 15 residues. The V gene lost 5 bases and the J gene lost 0 bases, with 13 bases spanning the gap. The CDR3 region has the DNA TGTGCCAGCAGTACCGAGACCTGGATGAACACTGAAGCTTTCTTT. It is translated as CASSTETWMNTEAFF.